A single sample is the source of the 17 T cell receptor beta chains below, sequenced in a study of vaccination effects on CD4 cells after COVID-19. The protocol was immunoSEQ multiplex PCR, while the TCRdb copy is restricted to in-frame clones and leaves out a portion. The data contain about 59,000 clones, around 78% of them singletons. These receptors have no known antigen. Sequencing in the ViraFEST assay came after antigen-specific CD4+ T cells had been expanded with viral peptide pools, which were used to stimulate PBMC. Once cultured for roughly nine days, the cells underwent separation to obtain CD4+ T cells. Each participant was given two doses of one vaccine (BNT162b2 or mRNA-1273). The sequencing used CD4+ T cells from PBMCs cultured with HCoV-OC43 spike peptides, collected after COVID-19 vaccination. Subset: HCoV-OC43 spike overlapping peptide pool stimulation. These receptors all stem from a human donor who received a COVID-19 vaccine.

V gene TRBV9 combines with J gene TRBJ1-2; 10 bases map to TRBD1. Trimming at V came to 3 bases and at J to 3 bases, leaving 8 bases not matched to a gene. Per the germline V gene, CDR1 is SGDLS and CDR2 is YYNGEE. The CDR3 spans 16 residues. CDR3 sequence: CASSEWDRGLDYGYTF. The CDR3 coding sequence is TGTGCCAGCAGCGAATGGGACAGGGGATTGGACTATGGCTACACCTTC.

The chain carries TRBV7-2 and TRBJ1-1, with 9 bases fitting TRBD1. In germline, CDR1 is SGHTA, CDR2 FQGNSA. Unmatched junction bases numbered 10, after V lost 6 bases and J lost 11 bases. This CDR3 is 13 amino acids long. The CDR3 coding sequence is TGTGCCAGCAGTCCAGTGGACAGGGGAGACGCTTTCTTT. It translates to CASSPVDRGDAFF.

The V and J genes are TRBV3-1 (or the pseudogene TRBV3-2) and TRBJ2-3; D uncertain. Trimming pared 1 base from V and 8 bases from J, leaving 4 bases between. CDR3 length: 11 residues. The germline V gene encodes CDR1 LGHDT and CDR2 YNNKEL (reference sequence). The CDR3 is CASSQVGTQYF. The CDR3 DNA sequence: TGTGCCAGCAGCCAAGTGGGTACGCAGTATTTT.

The J gene is TRBJ2-2, the V gene TRBV10-2, with D tentatively TRBD1 or TRBD2 (5 bases each). The CDR3 consists of 18 residues. Germline V gene data show CDR1 as WSHSY and CDR2 as SAAADI. V lost 4 bases, J lost 0 bases, and 18 bases lay in between. Here the CDR3 DNA reads TGCGCCAGCAGTGCCGCTAGGTTCGGGGCCGCGAACACCGGGGAGCTGTTTTTT. Residues: CASSAARFGAANTGELFF.

The V call is TRBV2, the J call TRBJ1-5; TRBD1 aligns across 7 bases. Germline CDR1 and CDR2: SNHLY and FYNNEI. The ends lost 6 bases at V and 0 bases at J; junction bases unmatched: 2. The CDR3 loop spans 14 amino acids. DNA for the CDR3: TGTGCCAGCAGCGGGACAGTTAGCAATCAGCCCCAGCATTTT. Translated: CASSGTVSNQPQHF.

The gene calls are TRBV7-9 and TRBJ2-5, with D possibly matching TRBD1 (5 bases). This CDR3 is built from 15 residues. V lost 4 bases and J 1 base, leaving 13 bases between the germline ends. Germline CDR1 and CDR2: SEHNR and FQNEAQ (reference sequence). The CDR3: CASSWMGQLQETQYF. In DNA form, the CDR3 reads TGTGCCAGCAGCTGGATGGGGCAGCTCCAAGAGACCCAGTACTTC.

The chain joins TRBV28 to TRBJ1-2; 7 nucleotides align to TRBD1. The germline gives CDR1 MDHEN, CDR2 SYDVKM. This CDR3 comprises 14 residues. Unmatched junction bases numbered 8, after V lost 6 bases and J lost 4 bases. CDR3 residues: CASRTGQRGYGYTF. The CDR3 DNA is TGTGCCAGCAGAACGGGACAGAGGGGCTATGGCTACACCTTC.

This CDR3 reads CASRGRTENTEAFF. DNA of the CDR3: TGCGCCAGCAGGGGAAGGACGGAGAACACTGAAGCTTTCTTT. This rearrangement joins TRBV4-1 to TRBJ1-1; D remains ambiguous. Trimming pared 6 bases from V and 1 base from J, leaving 12 bases between. Germline CDR1 reads MGHRA; CDR2 reads YSYEKL. The CDR3 contains 14 residues.

This clone turned up a few times. This chain uses TRBV15 with TRBJ2-2, with unresolved D. CDR1 and CDR2 (germline): LNHNV, YYDKDF (reference sequence). The CDR3 totals 13 residues. V gave up 3 bases and J gave up 4 bases, with 6 bases separating them. CDR3 residues: CATSSKGTGELFF. CDR3 nucleotides: TGTGCCACCAGCAGCAAGGGCACCGGGGAGCTGTTTTTT.

The chain couples TRBV7-9 to TRBJ2-5; either TRBD1 or TRBD2 may fit D (6 bases each). Trimming stripped 7 bases from V and 1 base from J, with 19 bases between. Per the germline V gene, CDR1 is SEHNR and CDR2 is FQNEAQ (reference sequence). This CDR3 is built from 16 residues. CDR3: CASTKETGRFQETQYF. DNA for the CDR3: TGTGCCAGCACCAAAGAAACAGGGAGGTTCCAAGAGACCCAGTACTTC. Complete variable domain (other parts from reference TRBV7-9 and TRBJ2-5): DTGVSQNPRHKITKRGQNVTFRCDPISEHNRLYWYRQTLGQGPEFLTYFQNEAQLEKSRLLSDRFSAERPKGSFSTLEIQRTEQGDSAMYLCASTKETGRFQETQYFGPGTRLLVL.

The chain's CDR3 is CASALGETQYF. The DNA of the CDR3 is TGTGCCAGCGCTCTCGGAGAGACCCAGTACTTC. The chain carries TRBV12-3 or TRBV12-4 and TRBJ2-5; no clear D gene. CDR3 length: 11 residues. V gave up 8 bases and J gave up 4 bases, with 8 bases separating them.

The CDR3, as DNA: TGTGCAAGTCGCTTAGCCGGGAGCTCCTACAATGAGCAGTTCTTC. This translates into CASRLAGSSYNEQFF. The chain recombines TRBV12-2 with TRBJ2-1; the D segment call TRBD2 is taken from the table without a DNA check. TRBV12-2 is classified as a pseudogene. The CDR3 consists of 15 residues.

V is TRBV5-1 and J is TRBJ2-3; D is undetermined. CDR1 and CDR2 from the germline V gene are SGHRS and YFSETQ. There are 14 residues in the CDR3. Trimming stripped 0 bases from V and 5 bases from J, with 10 bases between. The CDR3 loop is CASSLAEQKDTQYF. The CDR3 DNA reads as TGCGCCAGCAGCTTGGCCGAACAAAAAGATACGCAGTATTTT.

The V gene is TRBV18, the J gene TRBJ1-3, with 9 bases lining up with TRBD1. The germline V gene has CDR1 KGHSH and CDR2 LQKENI. J was trimmed by 0 bases and V by 2 bases; bases with no gene match: 2. The CDR3 loop spans 16 amino acids. For the CDR3, the DNA is TGTGCCAGCTCACCAGGACAGGGGAACTCTGGAAACACCATATATTTT. This codes for CASSPGQGNSGNTIYF.

The CDR3, as DNA: TGTGCCAGCAGCCTGGGACAGATTACCGAAGAGACCCAGTACTTC. Translated, it gives CASSLGQITEETQYF. The genes are TRBV11-2 and TRBJ2-5; 7 bases fit TRBD1. CDR1 is SGHAT and CDR2 is FQNNGV in the germline V gene. This CDR3 contains 15 residues. Germline trimming cut 5 bases from V and 3 bases from J; bases unmatched to any gene: 9.

This sequence joins TRBV28 and TRBJ1-3; D gene ambiguous. The V gene lost 8 bases and the J gene lost 0 bases, with 11 bases spanning the gap. Germline V gene lookup returns CDR1 MDHEN and CDR2 SYDVKM. CDR3 size: 14 residues. CDR3 nucleotides: TGTGCCAGCGTTACGGGAAGCTCTGGAAACACCATATATTTT. Translated: CASVTGSSGNTIYF.

This clone was detected only once. The CDR3 DNA sequence: TGTGCCAGCAGCGGGGGGGGAGAGACCCAGTACTTC. Translated, it gives CASSGGGETQYF. The genes are TRBV2 and TRBJ2-5; 8 positions agree with TRBD2. The J segment lost 4 bases and the V segment lost 6 bases, leaving 1 base of the junction unmatched. Germline assignment: CDR1 SNHLY and CDR2 FYNNEI. The CDR3 contains 12 residues. The full variable domain, its missing parts supplied by reference TRBV2 and TRBJ2-5, is EPEVTQTPSHQVTQMGQEVILRCVPISNHLYFYWYRQILGQKVEFLVSFYNNEISEKSEIFDDQFSVERPDGSNFTLKIRSTKLEDSAMYFCASSGGGETQYFGPGTRLLVL.